The 11 T cell receptor beta chains reported below all come from one sample, sequenced in a study of blood T cell repertoires in COVID-19. Profiling relied on immunoSEQ multiplex PCR, and the TCRdb table lists in-frame clones only, not all of them. Among a few hundred thousand clones, 70% to 90% were seen once, and the ten largest hold 5.5% to 6%. The source material was PBMCs or T cells enriched from blood (not recorded which). These receptors were collected from a woman younger than 45 who had recovered from COVID-19.

This rearrangement joins TRBV5-1 to TRBJ1-6; D unresolved. Trimming shortened V by 0 bases and J by 0 bases, and 7 bases separated the two germline ends. Germline V CDR1 and CDR2: SGHRS, YFSETQ. CDR3 length equals 16 residues. Here the CDR3 DNA reads TGCGCCAGCAGCTTGGCTGGGAGCTCCTATAATTCACCCCTCCACTTT. Encoded protein: CASSLAGSSYNSPLHF.

This clone was counted a few times. The chain recombines TRBV5-6 with TRBJ1-1, with D unclear. The CDR3 is 14 residues long. Germline assignment: CDR1 SGHDT and CDR2 YYEEEE. Trimming stripped 3 bases from V and 1 base from J, with 10 bases between. CDR3 in amino acids: CASSYLSENTEAFF. As DNA, the CDR3 is TGTGCCAGCAGCTACCTGTCAGAGAACACTGAAGCTTTCTTT.

This clone was detected only a few times. The chain employs TRBV4-1 and TRBJ1-1, with D unclear. Trimming removed 4 bases from V and 3 bases from J, with 15 bases in between. Germline values: CDR1 MGHRA, CDR2 YSYEKL. CDR3 length equals 15 residues. In DNA form, the CDR3 reads TGCGCCAGCAGCCGGGCGGTTGGAGGACACACTGAAGCTTTCTTT. It translates to CASSRAVGGHTEAFF.

This chain joins TRBV4-1 and TRBJ2-3; no firm D call. CDR3 length: 16 amino acids. V was shortened by 3 bases and J by 0 bases, with 13 bases between the two germline ends. The germline V gene encodes CDR1 MGHRA and CDR2 YSYEKL. CDR3 sequence reads: CASSQRLAASTDTQYF. DNA of the CDR3: TGCGCCAGCAGCCAGCGATTGGCGGCGAGCACAGATACGCAGTATTTT.

V and J are TRBV6-5 and TRBJ2-1, with D tentatively TRBD1 (5 bases). The V end lost 6 bases, the J end lost 3 bases, and 9 bases lay between the germline ends. There are 13 residues in the CDR3. CDR1 and CDR2 (germline): MNHEY, SVGAGI. DNA of the CDR3: TGTGCCAGCAGGGGGCAGGACTACAATGAGCAGTTCTTC. Its translation: CASRGQDYNEQFF.

The rearrangement joins TRBV9 to TRBJ1-2; TRBD1 aligns across 7 bases. Per germline, CDR1 SGDLS and CDR2 YYNGEE. The CDR3 spans 11 residues. Trimming removed 7 bases from V and 7 bases from J; junction bases left unmatched: 4. The CDR3 loop is CASQGGSGYTF. DNA of the CDR3: TGTGCCAGCCAGGGGGGTAGTGGCTACACCTTC.

CDR3 nucleotides: TGTGCCAGCAGTGACCTCCCAGGTACAGGGGGCTACACCTTC. Translated, it gives CASSDLPGTGGYTF. The chain recombines TRBV6-1 with TRBJ1-2; D perhaps matches TRBD1 (6 bases). Trimming pared 3 bases from V and 8 bases from J, leaving 16 bases between. This CDR3 region has 14 residues. Germline values: CDR1 MNHNS, CDR2 SASEGT.

This clone was observed a single time. Its ends do not fully match the called genes, so a read error is possible. The chain combines TRBV7-7 with TRBJ2-5, with D tentatively TRBD2 (5 bases). Germline V gene data show CDR1 as SSHAT and CDR2 as FNYEAQ (reference sequence). CDR3 length: 14 residues. DNA for the CDR3: TGTGCTAGCAGCTTAGGTCTCCCGGGGGAGACCCAGTACTTC. This sequence encodes CASSLGLPGETQYF.

The chain joins TRBV5-1 to TRBJ1-2, with D tentatively TRBD1 (6 bases). Deletions cut 4 bases from V and 4 bases from J, with 14 bases between. CDR1 and CDR2 (germline): SGHRS, YFSETQ. The CDR3 loop spans 14 amino acids. The CDR3 loop is CASSSHREGYGYTF. Here the CDR3 DNA reads TGCGCCAGCAGCAGCCACAGGGAAGGCTATGGCTACACCTTC.

The chain has TRBV25-1 and TRBJ1-2; 7 bases fit TRBD1. Germline CDR1 is MGHDK and CDR2 is SYGVNS. V dropped 4 bases and J dropped 4; count of bases not matched to a gene: 6. This CDR3 has 14 residues. CDR3 sequence (DNA): TGTGCCAGCAGTGGGGACAGATCTGGCTATGGCTACACCTTC. Translated: CASSGDRSGYGYTF.

This chain uses TRBV30 with TRBJ1-2; 11 positions match TRBD1. CDR1 and CDR2 from the germline V gene are GTSNPN and SVGIG (reference sequence). The length of the CDR3 is 13 residues. The trim removed 5 bases at V and 7 bases at J, leaving 6 bases unmatched. CDR3: CAWGTGGRGGYTF. The CDR3 DNA reads TGTGCCTGGGGGACAGGGGGAAGGGGTGGCTACACCTTC.